This entry describes one TCR beta chain. These data come from a study of control samples from healthy donors and cancer patients. The CDR3 has 19 residues. Per germline, CDR1 LNHNV and CDR2 YYDKDF (reference sequence). V was cut by 2 bases and J by 5 bases, with 24 bases left in between. The assay was immunoSEQ multiplex PCR, and TCRdb's table has in-frame clones only and misses some. Counted here are over 75,000 clones, roughly four fifths occurring once; the ten biggest clones make up 2% to 2.5%. Sequencing was performed on blood. The sequence was collected from a man aged 60-69 years in good health. The chain links TRBV15 to TRBJ1-4, with D possibly TRBD1 on 6 matching bases. The CDR3 sequence: CATSRHLGGRQKENEKLFF. The CDR3 DNA reads as TGTGCCACCAGCAGACATCTAGGGGGACGACAGAAAGAAAATGAAAAACTGTTTTTT.